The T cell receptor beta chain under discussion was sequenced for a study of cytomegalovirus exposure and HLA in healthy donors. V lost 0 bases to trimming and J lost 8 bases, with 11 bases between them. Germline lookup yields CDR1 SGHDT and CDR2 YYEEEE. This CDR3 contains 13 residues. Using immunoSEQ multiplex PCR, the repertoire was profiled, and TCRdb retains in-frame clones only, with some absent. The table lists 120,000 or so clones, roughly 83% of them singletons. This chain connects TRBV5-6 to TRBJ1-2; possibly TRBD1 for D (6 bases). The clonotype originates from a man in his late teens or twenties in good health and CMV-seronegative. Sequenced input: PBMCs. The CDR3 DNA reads TGTGCCAGCAGCTTGGGGGGGCTAGAAGGCTACACCTTC. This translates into CASSLGGLEGYTF. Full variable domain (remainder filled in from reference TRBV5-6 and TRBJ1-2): DAGVTQSPTHLIKTRGQQVTLRCSPKSGHDTVSWYQQALGQGPQFIFQYYEEEERQRGNFPDRFSGHQFPNYSSELNVNALLLGDSALYLCASSLGGLEGYTFGSGTRLTVV.